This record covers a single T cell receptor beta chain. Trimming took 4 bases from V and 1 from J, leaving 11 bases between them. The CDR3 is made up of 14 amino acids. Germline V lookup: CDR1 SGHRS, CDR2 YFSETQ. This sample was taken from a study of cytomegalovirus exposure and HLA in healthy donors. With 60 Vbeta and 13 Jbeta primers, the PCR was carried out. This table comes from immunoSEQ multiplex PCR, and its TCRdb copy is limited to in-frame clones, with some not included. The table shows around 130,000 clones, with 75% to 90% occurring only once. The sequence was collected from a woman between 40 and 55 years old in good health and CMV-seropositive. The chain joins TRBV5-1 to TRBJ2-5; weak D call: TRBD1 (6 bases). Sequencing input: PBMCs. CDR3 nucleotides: TGCGCCAGCAGCCTACAGGGTACCCAAGAGACCCAGTACTTC. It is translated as CASSLQGTQETQYF.